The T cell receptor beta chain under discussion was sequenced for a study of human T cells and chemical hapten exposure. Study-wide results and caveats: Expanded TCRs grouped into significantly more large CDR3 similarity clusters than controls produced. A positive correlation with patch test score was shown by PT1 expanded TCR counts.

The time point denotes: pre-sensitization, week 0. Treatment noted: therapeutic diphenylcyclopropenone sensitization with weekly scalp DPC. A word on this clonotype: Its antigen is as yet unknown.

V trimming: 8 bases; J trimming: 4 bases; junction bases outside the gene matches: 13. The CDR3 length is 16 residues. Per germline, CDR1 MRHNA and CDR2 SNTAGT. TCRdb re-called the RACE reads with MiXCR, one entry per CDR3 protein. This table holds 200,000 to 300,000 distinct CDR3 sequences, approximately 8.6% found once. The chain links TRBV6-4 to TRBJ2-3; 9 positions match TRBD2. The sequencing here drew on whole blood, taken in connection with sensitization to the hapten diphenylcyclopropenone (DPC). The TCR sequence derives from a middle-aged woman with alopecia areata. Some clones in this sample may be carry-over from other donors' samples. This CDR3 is CASGPGDSGSPDTQYF. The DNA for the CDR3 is TGTGCCAGCGGTCCTGGCGATAGCGGGAGTCCAGATACGCAGTATTTT.